The entry that follows covers one T cell receptor beta chain sequence. Its antigen is still unknown. The CDR3 contains 19 residues. CDR1 MNHEY and CDR2 SVGAGI come from the germline V gene. With V trimmed by 0 bases and J by 4 bases, 11 bases remained unmatched. These data belong to a study of identical twins. Using its own MiXCR run on the 5' RACE reads, TCRdb lists one record per CDR3 protein. The repertoire holds some 660,000 distinct CDR3 sequences, with more than 6.5% as singletons. General observations from the study: Findings came from cross-sectional statistics, without long-term follow-up of donors.

Healthy Caucasians were all of the donors. The sample also formed part of further work on yellow fever vaccine responses in identical twins.

The chain carries TRBV6-5 and TRBJ2-2; 10 bases map to TRBD2. The receptor was derived from a woman between 18 and 30 years old in good health. Specimen: PBMCs. The DNA of the CDR3 is TGTGCCAGCAGTTACTCGATCATTGAGCGGGAGGGGAGCACCGGGGAGCTGTTTTTT. Its translation: CASSYSIIEREGSTGELFF.